These 32 T cell receptor beta chains were sequenced from one sample in a study of T cell responses to AZD1222 COVID-19 vaccine. This table comes from immunoSEQ multiplex PCR, and its TCRdb copy is limited to in-frame clones, with some not included. This sample has roughly 150,000 clones, with about 89% found just once. Source: peripheral blood, taken 28 days after the second AZD1222 dose. The receptor set was obtained from an adult who received the AZD1222 COVID-19 vaccine.

The chain is built from TRBV14 and TRBJ2-7; 9 nucleotides agree with TRBD1. CDR1 SGHDN and CDR2 FVKESK come from the germline V gene. The CDR3 is made up of 15 amino acids. The junction had 9 bases not matched to a gene; V was cut back by 4 bases and J by 5 bases. CDR3 in amino acids: CASSRGTGWGHEQYF. CDR3 in DNA: TGTGCCAGCAGCCGAGGGACAGGGTGGGGTCACGAGCAGTACTTC. Supplemented by reference TRBV14 and TRBJ2-7, the full variable domain reads EAGVTQFPSHSVIEKGQTVTLRCDPISGHDNLYWYRRVMGKEIKFLLHFVKESKQDESGMPNNRFLAERTGGTYSTLKVQPAELEDSGVYFCASSRGTGWGHEQYFGPGTRLTVT.

This clone turned up a few times. The V gene is TRBV7-2, the J gene TRBJ1-2; 10 bases match TRBD1. The germline CDR1 and CDR2 sequences are SGHTA and FQGNSA. V lost 2 bases, J lost 1 base, and 10 bases stayed unmatched. There are 18 residues in the CDR3. The CDR3 nucleotides are TGTGCCAGCAGCTTACTCGGGGCTGGGACAGGGGTTAACTATGGCTACACCTTC. It is translated as CASSLLGAGTGVNYGYTF.

Written as DNA, the CDR3 is TGCGCCAGCAGTGATCCGGGACTAGCGGTCTACGAGCAGTACTTC. Amino acids: CASSDPGLAVYEQYF. This chain links TRBV5-1 with TRBJ2-7; 11 positions agree with TRBD2. Trimming at V came to 5 bases and at J to 3 bases, leaving 7 bases not matched to a gene. This CDR3 comprises 15 residues. Germline values: CDR1 SGHRS, CDR2 YFSETQ.

The V call is TRBV5-6, the J call TRBJ2-2; D remains ambiguous. The germline V and J ends were trimmed by 0 bases and 1 base, with 10 bases remaining between them. This CDR3 region has 16 residues. Germline CDR1 SGHDT, CDR2 YYEEEE. The CDR3 DNA reads TGTGCCAGCAGCTTGGCCTTAGGGCTGAACACCGGGGAGCTGTTTTTT. It yields the protein CASSLALGLNTGELFF.

V is TRBV15 and J is TRBJ2-1; 7 nucleotides match TRBD2. V lost 0 bases and J lost 11; bases outside the gene matches: 7. In germline, CDR1 is LNHNV, CDR2 YYDKDF (reference sequence). CDR3 size: 14 residues. This CDR3 is CATSRDRSGAKQFF. The CDR3 DNA reads TGTGCCACCAGCAGAGATCGGAGCGGGGCTAAGCAGTTCTTC.

The chain combines TRBV9 with TRBJ2-7; tentatively, D is TRBD1 (5 bases). V gave up 3 bases and J gave up 2 bases, with 18 bases separating them. The CDR3 extends over 16 amino acids. Germline-derived CDR1 and CDR2 are SGDLS and YYNGEE. The CDR3 region is CASSGGSGATPYEQYF. In DNA, the CDR3 is TGTGCCAGCAGCGGAGGTAGTGGGGCCACCCCCTACGAGCAGTACTTC. Based on the CDR3 plus reference TRBV9 and TRBJ2-7, the full variable domain is DSGVTQTPKHLITATGQRVTLRCSPRSGDLSVYWYQQSLDQGLQFLIQYYNGEERAKGNILERFSAQQFPDLHSELNLSSLELGDSALYFCASSGGSGATPYEQYFGPGTRLTVT.

This clone appeared once. V usage is TRBV3-1 (or the pseudogene TRBV3-2) and J usage is TRBJ2-7, with a weak D call TRBD2 (5 bases). CDR3 length: 15 amino acids. Germline assignment: CDR1 LGHDT and CDR2 YNNKEL (reference sequence). V shed 4 bases and J shed 1 base, with 14 bases lying between them. DNA for the CDR3: TGTGCCAGCAGCCGGAATCCGGGAAAATCCTACGAGCAGTACTTC. Its protein is CASSRNPGKSYEQYF.

This rearrangement joins TRBV5-6 to TRBJ2-7, with 7 bases that match TRBD2. CDR3 size: 16 residues. J gave up 3 bases and V 2 bases, and 11 bases lay outside the gene matches. CDR1 and CDR2 (germline): SGHDT, YYEEEE. The CDR3 DNA sequence: TGTGCCAGCAGCTTTGATTTTGGGGGGGAGGGCTACGAGCAGTACTTC. Protein sequence: CASSFDFGGEGYEQYF.

The chain is built from TRBV6-5 and TRBJ2-7; the D gene is possibly TRBD2 (5 bases). Looked up from germline, CDR1 is MNHEY and CDR2 is SVGAGI. The CDR3 loop spans 14 amino acids. Between the trimmed V and J ends, which lost 6 bases and 1 base, there was a span of 13 bases. The CDR3 bases are TGTGCCAGCAGGGGTCTGGGGAGATCCTACGAGCAGTACTTC. Its translation: CASRGLGRSYEQYF.

The chain is built from TRBV6-5 and TRBJ1-2; 9 positions agree with TRBD1. The ends lost 5 bases at V and 8 bases at J; junction bases unmatched: 9. The germline V gene has CDR1 MNHEY and CDR2 SVGAGI. The CDR3 sequence is 14 residues long. The CDR3 protein is CASSKSGTGSGYTF. The CDR3 nucleotides read TGTGCCAGCAGTAAATCCGGGACAGGGAGCGGCTACACCTTC.

The chain combines TRBV20-1 with TRBJ1-5, with 7 positions matching TRBD1. V lost 3 bases and J lost 4; bases outside the gene matches: 9. The length of the CDR3 is 15 residues. Germline CDR1 and CDR2: DFQATT and SNEGSKA (reference sequence). The CDR3 loop reads CSASPRNRGNQPQHF. Here the CDR3 DNA reads TGCAGTGCTAGTCCTCGGAACAGGGGAAATCAGCCCCAGCATTTT.

This clone was picked up one time. The J gene is TRBJ2-2, the V gene TRBV5-1, with 9 bases aligning to TRBD1. With 4 bases clipped from V and 6 bases from J, the junction kept 10 bases outside the gene matches. This CDR3 is built from 16 residues. The V gene's germline CDR1 is SGHRS and CDR2 YFSETQ. CDR3 nucleotides: TGCGCCAGCAGCAACCGGGACAGGGTCTCGGCCGGGGAGCTGTTTTTT. Residues: CASSNRDRVSAGELFF.

This clone was found once. The chain carries TRBV3-1 (or the pseudogene TRBV3-2) and TRBJ2-3; 14 nucleotides agree with TRBD2. This CDR3 is built from 18 residues. The V segment lost 3 bases and the J segment 3 bases; nucleotides outside the gene matches: 8. Germline CDR1 is LGHDT and CDR2 is YNNKEL (reference sequence). This CDR3 is CASSQYGTSGRGTDTQYF. The CDR3 DNA follows: TGTGCCAGCAGCCAGTACGGGACTAGCGGGAGAGGTACAGATACGCAGTATTTT.

The rearrangement uses TRBV2 and TRBJ2-7, with 8 bases identical to TRBD2. With V trimmed by 4 bases and J by 5 bases, 10 bases remained unmatched. This CDR3 is built from 15 residues. CDR1 and CDR2 (germline): SNHLY, FYNNEI. CDR3 nucleotides: TGTGCCAGCAGTGCCATATTTGCGGGGGGCGACGAGCAGTACTTC. Amino acids: CASSAIFAGGDEQYF.

This chain connects TRBV7-9 to TRBJ2-5; unclear D gene. Germline CDR1 and CDR2: SEHNR and FQNEAQ (reference sequence). Deletions cut 1 base from V and 2 bases from J, with 8 bases between. The CDR3 spans 14 residues. The CDR3 sequence is CASSLVSAQETQYF. For the CDR3, the DNA is TGTGCCAGCAGCTTAGTCAGTGCTCAAGAGACCCAGTACTTC.

The chain uses TRBV27 and TRBJ1-4, with TRBD1 as a possible D gene (5 bases). The germline V gene encodes CDR1 MNHEY and CDR2 SMNVEV (reference sequence). The CDR3 extends over 15 amino acids. Between the trimmed V and J ends, which lost 6 bases and 4 bases, there was a span of 15 bases. DNA for the CDR3: TGTGCCAGCAGCCGAAAACACAGGTTTAATGAAAAACTGTTTTTT. This codes for CASSRKHRFNEKLFF.

The CDR3 nucleotides read TGTGCCAGCAGAGTACAGGGGAACACTGAAGCTTTCTTT. This codes for CASRVQGNTEAFF. This chain uses TRBV13 with TRBJ1-1, with D tentatively TRBD1 (6 bases). The CDR3 has 13 amino acids. Trimming shortened V by 6 bases and J by 1 base, and 9 bases separated the two germline ends. CDR1 and CDR2 (germline): PRHDT, FYEKMQ (reference sequence).

The chain couples TRBV6-5 to TRBJ1-1; the match to TRBD1 covers 8 bases. The CDR3 totals 15 residues. Per the germline V gene, CDR1 is MNHEY and CDR2 is SVGAGI. V lost 2 bases and J lost 5; bases outside the gene matches: 7. The CDR3 DNA is TGTGCCAGCAGTTACCTCACAGGGGGAATAACTGAAGCTTTCTTT. It translates to CASSYLTGGITEAFF.

The count of this clone is one. Other nucleotide sequences from this sample produce the same CDR3. The V and J genes are TRBV5-4 and TRBJ2-5; 7 bases match TRBD2. This CDR3 has 13 amino acids. In germline, CDR1 is SGHNT, CDR2 YYREEE (reference sequence). The ends lost 5 bases at V and 2 bases at J; junction bases unmatched: 3. As DNA, the CDR3 is TGTGCCAGCAGTTGGGGGGGGCAAGAGACCCAGTACTTC. Translating it yields CASSWGGQETQYF.

The chain uses TRBV5-1 and TRBJ2-3; 12 positions match TRBD2. Germline V lookup: CDR1 SGHRS, CDR2 YFSETQ. The CDR3 runs 18 residues. J lost 0 bases, V lost 4 bases, and 9 bases had no gene match. The CDR3 here is CASSPGLAGPLSTDTQYF. The CDR3 coding sequence is TGCGCCAGCAGCCCCGGACTAGCGGGGCCCCTTAGCACAGATACGCAGTATTTT.

V usage is TRBV27 and J usage is TRBJ2-1, with a possible D match to TRBD2 (7 bases). CDR1 is MNHEY, CDR2 SMNVEV, per germline (reference sequence). V gave up 4 bases and J gave up 3 bases, with 22 bases separating them. The CDR3 is 18 residues long. This chain's CDR3 is CASSSPRGGAGGYNEQFF. The CDR3 nucleotides read TGTGCCAGCAGTTCACCACGAGGGGGGGCGGGCGGCTACAATGAGCAGTTCTTC.

The chain links TRBV7-2 to TRBJ2-7, with 13 bases fitting TRBD2. The CDR3 is 14 amino acids. CDR1 is SGHTA, CDR2 FQGNSA, per germline. Germline trimming cut 5 bases from V and 6 bases from J; bases unmatched to any gene: 4. CDR3 residues: CASSPGLAGFEQYF. The CDR3 nucleotides read TGTGCCAGCAGCCCGGGACTAGCGGGGTTCGAGCAGTACTTC.

This rearrangement joins TRBV7-9 to TRBJ2-4, with TRBD1 matching over 9 bases. The CDR3 totals 16 residues. The ends lost 5 bases at V and 3 bases at J; junction bases unmatched: 8. CDR1 and CDR2 from the germline V gene are SEHNR and FQNEAQ (reference sequence). CDR3 region: CASSAPGQGIKNIQYF. Here the CDR3 DNA reads TGTGCCAGCAGCGCTCCGGGACAGGGAATCAAAAACATTCAGTACTTC.

The chain has TRBV27 and TRBJ2-1; D remains unclear. The V end lost 6 bases, the J end lost 2 bases, and 14 bases lay between the germline ends. Germline lookup yields CDR1 MNHEY and CDR2 SMNVEV (reference sequence). The CDR3 covers 15 residues. The CDR3 DNA is TGTGCCAGCAGCTTCCTAGTCGAGACCTACAATGAGCAGTTCTTC. It translates to CASSFLVETYNEQFF.

The chain's CDR3 is CASSSVGGNYEQYF. The DNA for the CDR3 is TGTGCCAGCAGTTCCGTCGGGGGCAACTACGAGCAGTACTTC. This chain connects TRBV28 to TRBJ2-7, with D possibly called TRBD1 or TRBD2 (6 bases each). The V gene's germline CDR1 is MDHEN and CDR2 SYDVKM. The CDR3 runs to 14 residues. Deletions cut 4 bases from V and 3 bases from J, with 13 bases between. Combining the CDR3 with reference TRBV28 and TRBJ2-7 gives the whole variable domain DVKVTQSSRYLVKRTGEKVFLECVQDMDHENMFWYRQDPGLGLRLIYFSYDVKMKEKGDIPEGYSVSREKKERFSLILESASTNQTSMYLCASSSVGGNYEQYFGPGTRLTVT.

The chain combines TRBV7-9 with TRBJ2-3; TRBD2 matches at 8 bases. The junction had 6 bases not matched to a gene; V was cut back by 1 base and J by 0 bases. The length of the CDR3 is 17 residues. Germline-derived CDR1 and CDR2 are SEHNR and FQNEAQ (reference sequence). CDR3 amino acids: CASSLGLAGTSTDTQYF. The CDR3 DNA reads as TGTGCCAGCAGCTTAGGATTAGCGGGGACTAGCACAGATACGCAGTATTTT.

V gene TRBV28 combines with J gene TRBJ1-2; tentatively, D is TRBD1 (6 bases). Trimming pared 6 bases from V and 1 base from J, leaving 15 bases between. Germline CDR1 reads MDHEN; CDR2 reads SYDVKM. The CDR3 covers 15 residues. The CDR3 here is CASRPQGGGNYGYTF. The CDR3 DNA reads TGTGCCAGCAGACCACAGGGAGGGGGTAACTATGGCTACACCTTC.

This chain connects TRBV19 to TRBJ2-7, with TRBD1 matching 9 bases. This CDR3 spans 14 amino acids. Per germline, CDR1 LNHDA and CDR2 SQIVND (reference sequence). V lost 5 bases and J lost 6; bases outside the gene matches: 8. As DNA, the CDR3 is TGTGCCAGTAGTGTAACAGGGGGCGCGGGCGAGCAGTACTTC. Its translation: CASSVTGGAGEQYF.

The chain is built from TRBV5-6 and TRBJ2-2, with 8 bases fitting TRBD1. The CDR3 covers 15 residues. Germline CDR1 and CDR2: SGHDT and YYEEEE. J lost 1 base, V lost 5 bases, and 4 bases had no gene match. The CDR3 DNA sequence: TGTGCCAGCAGTTCCGGGACAGGGAACACCGGGGAGCTGTTTTTT. Protein product: CASSSGTGNTGELFF. Using reference TRBV5-6 and TRBJ2-2 for the parts outside the CDR3, the full variable domain is DAGVTQSPTHLIKTRGQQVTLRCSPKSGHDTVSWYQQALGQGPQFIFQYYEEEERQRGNFPDRFSGHQFPNYSSELNVNALLLGDSALYLCASSSGTGNTGELFFGEGSRLTVL.

The V and J genes are TRBV7-8 and TRBJ2-5, with 10 bases matching TRBD2. After removal of 1 base from V and 4 bases from J, the junction contained 6 bases not matched to a gene. The CDR3 has 16 residues. Germline assignment: CDR1 SGHVS and CDR2 FQNEAQ. CDR3: CASSLVGSGGTETQYF. The CDR3 DNA reads TGTGCCAGCAGCTTAGTGGGTAGCGGGGGGACAGAGACCCAGTACTTC.

V gene TRBV7-8 combines with J gene TRBJ2-1; TRBD1 is a possible D gene (6 bases). This CDR3 has 16 amino acids. V lost 1 base to trimming and J lost 0 bases, with 10 bases between them. Germline loops: CDR1 SGHVS, CDR2 FQNEAQ. In DNA, the CDR3 is TGTGCCAGCAGCTTAGTTGAGGGGGACTCCTACAATGAGCAGTTCTTC. Amino acid sequence: CASSLVEGDSYNEQFF.

This rearrangement joins TRBV11-3 to TRBJ2-7; D is unclear. CDR3 size: 13 residues. Germline CDR1 SGHNT, CDR2 YENEEA. Between the trimmed V and J ends, which lost 1 base and 5 bases, there was a span of 9 bases. DNA for the CDR3: TGTGCCAGCAGCTTAGGTTTGAGAAACGAGCAGTACTTC. This gives the protein CASSLGLRNEQYF. Full variable domain (remainder filled in from reference TRBV11-3 and TRBJ2-7): EAGVVQSPRYKIIEKKQPVAFWCNPISGHNTLYWYLQNLGQGPELLIRYENEEAVDDSQLPKDRFSAERLKGVDSTLKIQPAELGDSAVYLCASSLGLRNEQYFGPGTRLTVT.